Below are 8 T cell receptor beta chains sequenced from a single sample in a study of post-analysis software for immune sequencing data (dated by TCRdb to 2015 to 2017). What the study reported, not specific to this receptor: Significantly higher frequencies in patients than in controls were found for about five TRBV segments, including TRBV5-6, TRBV5-1 and TRBV20-1.

No antigen is known for these receptors. The protocol used for the library was PCR. The instrument was an Illumina HiSeq 2500. Unique molecular identifiers were incorporated into TCR beta cDNA libraries to reduce PCR and sequencing biases. TCRdb reprocessed the public reads (quality trimming at Q25 with fastp, clone calling with MiXCR) and kept in-frame beta chains. Each CDR3 protein appears once, grouped with its most common genes and DNA. This sample is represented by hundreds of thousands of distinct CDR3 sequences; just under 30% of them were singletons. The leading ten clones occupy around 0.56% of the sample. Sequenced material: blood. The origin of the receptors is a girl under 18 with multiple sclerosis.

This clonotype was picked up a small number of times. The genes are TRBV10-3 and TRBJ2-1; 9 bases agree with TRBD2. V lost 1 base, J lost 12 bases, and 16 bases stayed unmatched. Germline lookup yields CDR1 ENHRY and CDR2 SYGVKD. The CDR3 sequence is 17 residues long. The CDR3 nucleotides are TGTGCCATCAGTGAGTTCACCGGGACTAGCAACCTTCAGCGGCAGTTCTTC. It encodes CAISEFTGTSNLQRQFF.

The chain carries TRBV2 and TRBJ2-7, with D unclear. The CDR3 is made up of 13 amino acids. Trimming stripped 4 bases from V and 2 bases from J, with 9 bases between. Germline V gives CDR1 SNHLY, CDR2 FYNNEI. CDR3 nucleotides: TGTGCCAGCAGTGGATATAGTACCTACGAGCAGTACTTC. Translated, it gives CASSGYSTYEQYF.

V gene TRBV20-1 combines with J gene TRBJ2-1; tentatively, D is TRBD1 or TRBD2 (5 bases each). The germline gives CDR1 DFQATT, CDR2 SNEGSKA (reference sequence). The CDR3 contains 15 residues. With 0 bases removed from V and 7 bases from J, the gap between germline ends came to 16 bases. CDR3 sequence reads: CSARDTGTAGNEQFF. CDR3 nucleotides: TGCAGTGCTAGAGACACCGGGACGGCAGGTAATGAGCAGTTCTTC.

The chain combines TRBV4-1 with TRBJ2-7; D is uncertain. Germline values: CDR1 MGHRA, CDR2 YSYEKL. V lost 3 bases and J 4 bases, leaving 10 bases between the germline ends. The CDR3 extends over 13 amino acids. CDR3 protein: CASSQIFAYEQYF. The CDR3 nucleotides read TGCGCCAGCAGCCAGATATTTGCGTACGAGCAGTACTTC.

The V gene is TRBV4-2, the J gene TRBJ2-1, with TRBD2 matching over 9 bases. V gave up 4 bases and J gave up 1 base; unmatched junction bases: 2. Germline lookup yields CDR1 LGHNA and CDR2 YNFKEQ. The CDR3 has 15 residues. CDR3 sequence: CASSRLAVSYNEQFF. The CDR3 coding sequence is TGTGCCAGCAGCCGACTAGCGGTTTCCTACAATGAGCAGTTCTTC.

The V gene is TRBV28, the J gene TRBJ1-6, with D perhaps matching TRBD1 (5 bases). The V gene's germline CDR1 is MDHEN and CDR2 SYDVKM. The ends were cut back, 9 bases at V and 4 bases at J, with 13 bases in the middle. This CDR3 has 14 residues. The CDR3 nucleotides are TGTGCCAGTCGGGGACTCCTATATAATTCACCCCTCCACTTT. Its protein is CASRGLLYNSPLHF.

The chain combines TRBV5-1 with TRBJ2-7; D is unresolved. This CDR3 contains 13 residues. Germline CDR1 SGHRS, CDR2 YFSETQ. V gave up 5 bases and J gave up 0 bases, with 9 bases separating them. The CDR3: CASRPGPSYEQYF. CDR3 DNA: TGCGCCAGCAGACCCGGGCCCTCCTACGAGCAGTACTTC.

The chain is built from TRBV11-2 and TRBJ2-1, with TRBD2 as a possible D gene (6 bases). Trimming cost V 1 base and J 9 bases, with 10 bases left between them. This CDR3 comprises 13 residues. Germline loops: CDR1 SGHAT, CDR2 FQNNGV. The CDR3 loop reads CASSLVGGTEQFF. The CDR3 nucleotides read TGTGCCAGCAGCTTAGTAGGCGGGACTGAGCAGTTCTTC.